The 26 T cell receptor beta chains listed next were all sequenced from one sample in a study of control samples from healthy donors and cancer patients. Clones were sequenced by immunoSEQ multiplex PCR, and TCRdb holds only the in-frame ones, with some missing. The sample has roughly 190,000 clones; 91% are singletons. Sequencing input: blood. The receptor source for this set is a woman aged 25 to 39 in good health.

The chain employs TRBV5-1 and TRBJ2-3, with D unclear. The CDR3 covers 13 residues. The ends were cut back, 0 bases at V and 3 bases at J, with 5 bases in the middle. Germline V gives CDR1 SGHRS, CDR2 YFSETQ. In DNA, the CDR3 is TGCGCCAGCAGCTTGGCCCGGACAGATACGCAGTATTTT. Protein product: CASSLARTDTQYF.

V is TRBV18 and J is TRBJ2-1; 12 bases align to TRBD1. Germline V CDR1 and CDR2: KGHSH, LQKENI. The length of the CDR3 is 15 residues. Trimming cost V 4 bases and J 6 bases; bases outside gene matches: 4. The CDR3 DNA reads TGTGCCAGCTCACGGGGGACAGGGGGCCTCAATGAGCAGTTCTTC. Translating it yields CASSRGTGGLNEQFF.

The chain couples TRBV12-3 or TRBV12-4 to TRBJ2-3; the D is unclear. This CDR3 has 12 amino acids. V was trimmed by 5 bases and J by 4 bases, leaving 7 bases between them. The CDR3 sequence: CASSILADTQYF. The CDR3 DNA sequence: TGTGCCAGCAGTATCCTAGCAGATACGCAGTATTTT.

The V gene is TRBV3-1 (or the pseudogene TRBV3-2), the J gene TRBJ2-7; D gene unclear. The V gene lost 1 base and the J gene lost 0 bases, with 7 bases spanning the gap. The CDR3 is made up of 14 amino acids. CDR1 and CDR2 from the germline V gene are LGHDT and YNNKEL (reference sequence). The chain's CDR3 is CASSQGRLSYEQYF. CDR3 in DNA: TGTGCCAGCAGCCAAGGCCGACTCTCCTACGAGCAGTACTTC.

This clone was seen only once. The V gene is TRBV30, the J gene TRBJ1-2; weak D call: TRBD1 (6 bases). V shed 5 bases and J shed 2 bases, with 6 bases lying between them. CDR1 GTSNPN and CDR2 SVGIG come from the germline V gene (reference sequence). This CDR3 spans 11 amino acids. This CDR3 reads CAWGQNYGYTF. The DNA of the CDR3 is TGTGCCTGGGGACAGAACTATGGCTACACCTTC.

The CDR3 protein is CASSLVQANTEAFF. CDR3 DNA sequence: TGTGCCAGCAGTTTAGTACAGGCGAACACTGAAGCTTTCTTT. This chain connects TRBV6-5 to TRBJ1-1; perhaps TRBD1 as D (5 bases). CDR1 is MNHEY and CDR2 is SVGAGI in the germline V gene. The CDR3 totals 14 residues. V was pared by 4 bases and J by 1 base, with 10 bases between.

This clone was detected a few times. The chain uses TRBV11-2 and TRBJ2-7; D may be TRBD2 (6 bases). Trimming stripped 5 bases from V and 0 bases from J, with 14 bases between. Germline lookup yields CDR1 SGHAT and CDR2 FQNNGV. There are 15 residues in the CDR3. CDR3 protein: CASSAVAELSYEQYF. As DNA, the CDR3 is TGTGCCAGCAGCGCCGTAGCGGAACTCTCCTACGAGCAGTACTTC.

The chain couples TRBV9 to TRBJ1-3, with a weak D call TRBD1 (5 bases). CDR3 length: 15 amino acids. Germline CDR1 is SGDLS and CDR2 is YYNGEE. V was pared by 3 bases and J by 0 bases, with 10 bases between. The CDR3 DNA reads TGTGCCAGCAGCGCAGGGACTGGCTCTGGAAACACCATATATTTT. It codes for CASSAGTGSGNTIYF.

This clone was seen only once. This chain uses TRBV2 with TRBJ2-1; possibly TRBD1 for D (6 bases). CDR1 is SNHLY, CDR2 FYNNEI, per germline. The CDR3 contains 14 residues. V lost 6 bases and J 7 bases, leaving 16 bases between the germline ends. The CDR3 DNA is TGTGCCAGCAGGCGAAACTTACAGGGTAATGAGCAGTTCTTC. Its protein product is CASRRNLQGNEQFF. The entire variable domain, with the rest obtained from reference TRBV2 and TRBJ2-1, is as follows: EPEVTQTPSHQVTQMGQEVILRCVPISNHLYFYWYRQILGQKVEFLVSFYNNEISEKSEIFDDQFSVERPDGSNFTLKIRSTKLEDSAMYFCASRRNLQGNEQFFGPGTRLTVL.

The rearrangement joins TRBV7-8 to TRBJ2-7; tentatively, D is TRBD1 (6 bases). V gave up 1 base and J gave up 6 bases, with 10 bases separating them. The CDR3 sequence is 13 residues long. Germline CDR1 and CDR2: SGHVS and FQNEAQ. This CDR3 is CASSLGGQPEQYF. CDR3 DNA: TGTGCCAGCAGCTTAGGGGGACAACCCGAGCAGTACTTC. The whole variable domain, filled in from reference TRBV7-8 and TRBJ2-7, reads GAGVSQSPRYKVAKRGQDVALRCDPISGHVSLFWYQQALGQGPEFLTYFQNEAQLDKSGLPSDRFFAERPEGSVSTLKIQRTQQEDSAVYLCASSLGGQPEQYFGPGTRLTVT.

The genes are TRBV11-2 and TRBJ1-2, with 8 bases aligning to TRBD1. The germline V gene encodes CDR1 SGHAT and CDR2 FQNNGV. The ends lost 6 bases at V and 8 bases at J; junction bases unmatched: 8. The CDR3 length is 13 residues. CDR3 sequence (DNA): TGTGCCAGCAGTTCTCAGGGGGCTGGGGGCTACACCTTC. Translation gives CASSSQGAGGYTF.

This rearrangement joins TRBV3-1 (or the pseudogene TRBV3-2) to TRBJ2-3; 12 bases agree with TRBD2. The CDR3 runs to 15 residues. With V trimmed by 0 bases and J by 6 bases, 1 base remained unmatched. CDR1 LGHDT and CDR2 YNNKEL come from the germline V gene (reference sequence). CDR3 loop: CASSQELAGGDTQYF. The DNA of the CDR3 is TGTGCCAGCAGCCAAGAGCTAGCGGGAGGGGATACGCAGTATTTT.

The CDR3 spells CASSYTNAGNYGYTF. CDR3 coding DNA: TGTGCCAGCAGCTACACCAACGCGGGGAACTATGGCTACACCTTC. This sequence joins TRBV6-5 and TRBJ1-2; D is uncertain. This CDR3 has 15 amino acids. V was trimmed by 6 bases and J by 2 bases, leaving 16 bases between them. Germline lookup yields CDR1 MNHEY and CDR2 SVGAGI.

This chain uses TRBV21-1 with TRBJ1-6. TRBV21-1 is noted as a pseudogene. This CDR3 has 15 amino acids. The CDR3 sequence is CASSKEIGNNSPLHF. The CDR3 DNA reads as TGTGCCAGCAGCAAAGAGATAGGGAATAATTCACCCCTCCACTTT.

This clone was picked up one time. The V call is TRBV3-1 (or the pseudogene TRBV3-2), the J call TRBJ2-7; D is undetermined. In germline, CDR1 is LGHDT, CDR2 YNNKEL (reference sequence). V shed 1 base and J shed 3 bases, with 13 bases lying between them. The CDR3 loop spans 15 amino acids. The CDR3 DNA sequence: TGTGCCAGCAGCCAAGCTCGCGACGGATTCTACGAGCAGTACTTC. Protein sequence: CASSQARDGFYEQYF.

This chain links TRBV6-2 or TRBV6-3 with TRBJ1-6; a weak D match, TRBD1 (6 bases). Trimming pared 2 bases from V and 7 bases from J, leaving 9 bases between. This CDR3 contains 14 residues. In germline, CDR1 is MNHEY, CDR2 SVGEGT. CDR3 loop: CASSYRGFNSPLHF. DNA of the CDR3: TGTGCCAGCAGTTACAGGGGGTTCAATTCACCCCTCCACTTT.

This chain joins TRBV9 and TRBJ2-1, with 11 bases fitting TRBD2. Trimming removed 4 bases from V and 7 bases from J; junction bases left unmatched: 1. The CDR3 covers 13 residues. The germline gives CDR1 SGDLS, CDR2 YYNGEE. The CDR3: CASSLAGGNEQFF. In nucleotides, the CDR3 is TGTGCCAGCAGCCTAGCGGGGGGAAATGAGCAGTTCTTC.

The rearrangement joins TRBV4-2 to TRBJ2-5, with 8 bases lining up with TRBD2. This CDR3 spans 15 amino acids. Germline CDR1 and CDR2: LGHNA and YNFKEQ. Unmatched junction bases numbered 5, after V lost 0 bases and J lost 5 bases. DNA of the CDR3: TGTGCCAGCAGCCAAGATCGGGGGGGCCCCGAGACCCAGTACTTC. Its protein is CASSQDRGGPETQYF.

The chain carries TRBV30 and TRBJ2-7, with 9 bases that match TRBD1. CDR1 is GTSNPN, CDR2 SVGIG, per germline (reference sequence). This CDR3 has 13 amino acids. The J segment lost 5 bases and the V segment lost 0 bases, leaving 2 bases of the junction unmatched. The CDR3, as DNA: TGTGCCTGGAGTGTGGGACAGGGCCACGAGCAGTACTTC. It codes for CAWSVGQGHEQYF.

V usage is TRBV6-5 and J usage is TRBJ1-4, with a possible D match to TRBD1 (5 bases). The CDR3 runs 14 residues. Trimming took 6 bases from V and 3 from J, leaving 11 bases between them. CDR1 and CDR2 (germline): MNHEY, SVGAGI. The CDR3 sequence: CASRGGDPNEKLFF. CDR3 in DNA: TGTGCCAGCAGGGGGGGGGACCCTAATGAAAAACTGTTTTTT.

The rearrangement uses TRBV7-3 and TRBJ2-1, with D uncertain. V lost 1 base to trimming and J lost 3 bases, with 16 bases between them. Per germline, CDR1 SGHTA and CDR2 FQGTGA. The CDR3 totals 17 residues. In nucleotides, the CDR3 is TGTGCCAGCAGCTTAATGGTCCTATGCAGCCGCTACAATGAGCAGTTCTTC. Its translation is CASSLMVLCSRYNEQFF.

This clone was detected a few times. The gene calls are TRBV20-1 and TRBJ1-5, with D possibly matching TRBD1 (5 bases). Germline CDR1 is DFQATT and CDR2 is SNEGSKA (reference sequence). Trimming cost V 3 bases and J 0 bases, with 9 bases left between them. CDR3 length: 14 residues. In DNA form, the CDR3 reads TGCAGTGCTAGTTCAGGGAATAGCAATCAGCCCCAGCATTTT. Its protein is CSASSGNSNQPQHF.

The rearrangement links TRBV19 to TRBJ2-2; D gene unclear. Germline CDR1 is LNHDA and CDR2 is SQIVND (reference sequence). Trimming pared 8 bases from V and 4 bases from J, leaving 14 bases between. The CDR3 loop spans 14 amino acids. The CDR3, as DNA: TGTGCCAGTGGTTCGACCCGAAGCACCGGGGAGCTGTTTTTT. It is translated as CASGSTRSTGELFF.

This rearrangement joins TRBV6-5 to TRBJ2-7, with 7 bases lining up with TRBD2. With 4 bases clipped from V and 2 bases from J, the junction kept 8 bases outside the gene matches. This CDR3 has 15 amino acids. Germline V gives CDR1 MNHEY, CDR2 SVGAGI. This CDR3 reads CASSCGLADPYEQYF. The CDR3, as DNA: TGTGCCAGCAGTTGCGGGCTAGCGGACCCCTACGAGCAGTACTTC.

The chain employs TRBV28 and TRBJ1-2; 7 bases line up with TRBD1. The CDR3 sequence is 13 residues long. Germline lookup yields CDR1 MDHEN and CDR2 SYDVKM. Trimming removed 6 bases from V and 2 bases from J; junction bases left unmatched: 3. CDR3 protein: CASRWGQNYGYTF. The CDR3 DNA reads TGTGCCAGCAGATGGGGACAGAACTATGGCTACACCTTC.

V is TRBV11-1 and J is TRBJ2-3; 9 nucleotides align to TRBD1. The CDR3 consists of 16 residues. V lost 3 bases to trimming and J lost 0 bases; unmatched junction nucleotides: 4. Germline CDR1 SGHAT, CDR2 FQDESV (reference sequence). CDR3 amino acids: CASSFGDRASTDTQYF. The CDR3, as DNA: TGTGCCAGCAGCTTCGGGGACAGGGCTAGCACAGATACGCAGTATTTT.